This T cell receptor (beta chain) came from a study of T cell responses to AZD1222 COVID-19 vaccine. Whole-study results and caveats: Most donors were white British, females outnumbered males, and clonal diversity was possibly underestimated. In all cases, repertoires were sampled only after the peak T cell response. Dominant CD4 TCR responses targeted spike regions 160-218 and 743-854. Recipients of two AZD1222 doses showed rising Spike-specific TCR breadth and depth.

The CDR3 covers 14 residues. Germline V gene data show CDR1 as SGHNT and CDR2 as YYREEE (reference sequence). Trimming took 1 base from V and 8 from J; bases not matched to a gene: 2. Notes on this clone: Its specificity is not known.

The repertoire was sequenced with immunoSEQ multiplex PCR; TCRdb's copy has only in-frame clones and lacks some. This table has about 140,000 clones, around 92% appearing once. This TCR derives from an adult who had recovered from COVID-19. Sequences were derived from peripheral blood, sampled after recovery from COVID-19. This chain joins TRBV5-4 and TRBJ2-1; 11 positions match TRBD2. The CDR3 here is CASSLTSGRDEQFF. In nucleotides, the CDR3 is TGTGCCAGCAGCTTGACTAGCGGGAGAGATGAGCAGTTCTTC.